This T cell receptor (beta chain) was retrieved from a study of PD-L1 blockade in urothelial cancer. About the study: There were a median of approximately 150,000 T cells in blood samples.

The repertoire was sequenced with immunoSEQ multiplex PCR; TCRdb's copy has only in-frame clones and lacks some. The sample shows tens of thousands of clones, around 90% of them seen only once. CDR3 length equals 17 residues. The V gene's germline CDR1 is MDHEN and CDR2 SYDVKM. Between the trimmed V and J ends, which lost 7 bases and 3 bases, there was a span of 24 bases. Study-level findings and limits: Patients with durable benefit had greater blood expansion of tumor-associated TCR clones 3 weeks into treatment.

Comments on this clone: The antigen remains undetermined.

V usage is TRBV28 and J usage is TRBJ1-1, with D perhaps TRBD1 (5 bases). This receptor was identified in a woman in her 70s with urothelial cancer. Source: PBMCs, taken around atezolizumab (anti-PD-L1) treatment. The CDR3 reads CASKVFSFGQGHTEAFF. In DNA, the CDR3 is TGTGCCAGCAAAGTCTTCTCGTTTGGGCAGGGTCACACTGAAGCTTTCTTT. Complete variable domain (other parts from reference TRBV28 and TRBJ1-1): DVKVTQSSRYLVKRTGEKVFLECVQDMDHENMFWYRQDPGLGLRLIYFSYDVKMKEKGDIPEGYSVSREKKERFSLILESASTNQTSMYLCASKVFSFGQGHTEAFFGQGTRLTVV.